These 30 T cell receptor beta chains originate from one sample sequenced in a study of tumor-infiltrating lymphocytes in localized non-small cell lung cancer. Here immunoSEQ multiplex PCR was the method, and the copy in TCRdb shows in-frame clones only, minus some. The sample has about 21,000 clones; more than 75% are singletons. The sequenced sample consisted of lung tumor tissue. These receptors were collected from a human donor with non-small cell lung cancer.

DNA of the CDR3: TGTGCCAGTAGTATCCTCAGCGGGAGCCGACAAGAGACCCAGTACTTC. Its protein product is CASSILSGSRQETQYF. V gene TRBV19 combines with J gene TRBJ2-5; 8 positions agree with TRBD2. Germline CDR1 and CDR2: LNHDA and SQIVND (reference sequence). Unmatched junction bases numbered 8, after V lost 3 bases and J lost 2 bases. There are 16 residues in the CDR3.

This chain uses TRBV5-5 with TRBJ2-3, with 9 bases that match TRBD2. This CDR3 spans 17 amino acids. CDR1 SGHKS and CDR2 YYEKEE come from the germline V gene (reference sequence). With V trimmed by 2 bases and J by 4 bases, 11 bases remained unmatched. This CDR3 is CASSLGTSNYPPDTQYF. The CDR3 region has the DNA TGTGCCAGCAGCTTAGGGACTAGCAATTATCCACCAGATACGCAGTATTTT. Filled out from reference TRBV5-5 and TRBJ2-3, the complete variable domain reads DAGVTQSPTHLIKTRGQQVTLRCSPISGHKSVSWYQQVLGQGPQFIFQYYEKEERGRGNFPDRFSARQFPNYSSELNVNALLLGDSALYLCASSLGTSNYPPDTQYFGPGTRLTVL.

This clone was seen a handful of times. The chain is built from TRBV7-2 and TRBJ1-2, with 7 bases that match TRBD1. The CDR3 spans 12 residues. V trimming: 5 bases; J trimming: 8 bases; junction bases outside the gene matches: 5. Looked up from germline, CDR1 is SGHTA and CDR2 is FQGNSA. The CDR3 sequence: CASSARQGGYTF. DNA of the CDR3: TGTGCCAGCAGCGCCCGACAGGGAGGCTACACCTTC. Combining the CDR3 with reference TRBV7-2 and TRBJ1-2 gives the whole variable domain GAGVSQSPSNKVTEKGKDVELRCDPISGHTALYWYRQSLGQGLEFLIYFQGNSAPDKSGLPSDRFSAERTGGSVSTLTIQRTQQEDSAVYLCASSARQGGYTFGSGTRLTVV.

The V call is TRBV18, the J call TRBJ2-7; TRBD1 is a possible D gene (6 bases). V was cut by 1 base and J by 1 base, with 8 bases left in between. The CDR3 consists of 14 residues. Germline assignment: CDR1 KGHSH and CDR2 LQKENI. CDR3 nucleotide sequence: TGTGCCAGCTCACCACGGGGACAATCCTACGAGCAGTACTTC. Amino acid sequence: CASSPRGQSYEQYF.

V usage is TRBV6-5 and J usage is TRBJ1-4; D is uncertain. CDR1 is MNHEY, CDR2 SVGAGI, per germline. CDR3 length equals 12 residues. Trimming took 6 bases from V and 8 from J, leaving 10 bases between them. CDR3 DNA: TGTGCCAGCAGGACTGGTGGAGAAAAACTGTTTTTT. Its translation: CASRTGGEKLFF.

The chain is built from TRBV19 and TRBJ1-5, with D tentatively TRBD1 (5 bases). CDR3 size: 16 residues. The V end lost 6 bases, the J end lost 0 bases, and 15 bases lay between the germline ends. Germline V gives CDR1 LNHDA, CDR2 SQIVND (reference sequence). CDR3 amino acids: CASRSGLTYSNQPQHF. The DNA for the CDR3 is TGTGCCAGTAGGTCAGGGCTTACATATAGCAATCAGCCCCAGCATTTT. Based on the CDR3 plus reference TRBV19 and TRBJ1-5, the full variable domain is DGGITQSPKYLFRKEGQNVTLSCEQNLNHDAMYWYRQDPGQGLRLIYYSQIVNDFQKGDIAEGYSVSREKKESFPLTVTSAQKNPTAFYLCASRSGLTYSNQPQHFGDGTRLSIL.

The genes are TRBV9 and TRBJ2-2; D remains ambiguous. Between the trimmed V and J ends, which lost 4 bases and 5 bases, there was a span of 12 bases. The germline CDR1 and CDR2 sequences are SGDLS and YYNGEE. The CDR3 has 14 residues. The CDR3 coding sequence is TGTGCCAGCAGCCCTCTGCCACAGACCGGGGAGCTGTTTTTT. Encoded protein: CASSPLPQTGELFF.

This clone has a handful of counts. The chain links TRBV9 to TRBJ2-2; D unclear. The CDR3 runs to 15 residues. V lost 6 bases to trimming and J lost 8 bases, with 20 bases between them. Germline CDR1 is SGDLS and CDR2 is YYNGEE. The CDR3 nucleotides are TGTGCCAGCAACTCCCACCAGGTCCCAAAAGGGGAGCTGTTTTTT. It yields the protein CASNSHQVPKGELFF. Full variable domain (missing parts from reference TRBV9 and TRBJ2-2): DSGVTQTPKHLITATGQRVTLRCSPRSGDLSVYWYQQSLDQGLQFLIQYYNGEERAKGNILERFSAQQFPDLHSELNLSSLELGDSALYFCASNSHQVPKGELFFGEGSRLTVL.

This clone was picked up one time. The chain is built from TRBV9 and TRBJ2-5; D is perhaps TRBD1 (5 bases). With 0 bases removed from V and 4 bases from J, the gap between germline ends came to 10 bases. CDR3 length equals 14 residues. Germline assignment: CDR1 SGDLS and CDR2 YYNGEE. CDR3 residues: CASSVVSQGETQYF. The CDR3 region has the DNA TGTGCCAGCAGCGTAGTCTCGCAGGGAGAGACCCAGTACTTC.

The chain recombines TRBV27 with TRBJ2-7; 7 bases are a match to TRBD2. CDR1 and CDR2 from the germline V gene are MNHEY and SMNVEV (reference sequence). The ends lost 5 bases at V and 3 bases at J; junction bases unmatched: 16. CDR3 size: 17 residues. For the CDR3, the DNA is TGTGCCAGCAGTCCACCCCCAGCGGGAACTCCCAACTACGAGCAGTACTTC. As protein: CASSPPPAGTPNYEQYF.

The chain carries TRBV7-9 and TRBJ1-2; D is perhaps TRBD1 (5 bases). CDR1 is SEHNR, CDR2 FQNEAQ, per germline (reference sequence). The CDR3 is made up of 13 amino acids. V was shortened by 1 base and J by 8 bases, with 11 bases between the two germline ends. CDR3 bases: TGTGCCAGCAGCTTAGGGGGGGGTCTGGGCTACACCTTC. The encoded protein is CASSLGGGLGYTF.

The gene calls are TRBV6-5 and TRBJ2-4, with 7 bases matching TRBD1. Per germline, CDR1 MNHEY and CDR2 SVGAGI. J lost 7 bases, V lost 4 bases, and 1 base had no gene match. The CDR3 runs to 12 residues. In DNA, the CDR3 is TGTGCCAGCAGTTCCAGGGGGAACATTCAGTACTTC. Its protein is CASSSRGNIQYF.

This sequence joins TRBV18 and TRBJ2-1, with D possibly being TRBD1 (6 bases). Germline CDR1 and CDR2: KGHSH and LQKENI. Trimming shortened V by 3 bases and J by 4 bases, and 19 bases separated the two germline ends. The CDR3 has 17 residues. As DNA, the CDR3 is TGTGCCAGCTCACCTCCGCAGGGGAGTCAGGCGTACAATGAGCAGTTCTTC. Translated, it gives CASSPPQGSQAYNEQFF.

The chain joins TRBV15 to TRBJ2-7; D is unresolved. Trimming removed 6 bases from V and 2 bases from J, with 14 bases in between. The CDR3 loop spans 14 amino acids. Germline CDR1 and CDR2: LNHNV and YYDKDF (reference sequence). In DNA form, the CDR3 reads TGTGCCACCAGAAAAACGCTAGGGCCCTACGAGCAGTACTTC. It yields the protein CATRKTLGPYEQYF.

V gene TRBV9 combines with J gene TRBJ2-6, with 11 bases lining up with TRBD1. The V gene end was trimmed by 4 bases and the J gene end by 3 bases; junction bases not matched to a gene: 6. This CDR3 is 17 amino acids long. The germline CDR1 and CDR2 sequences are SGDLS and YYNGEE. CDR3 sequence reads: CASSSGQGVRGANVLTF. The CDR3, as DNA: TGTGCCAGCAGCTCGGGACAGGGGGTACGTGGGGCCAACGTCCTGACTTTC.

The chain is built from TRBV18 and TRBJ2-5, with 8 bases matching TRBD2. This CDR3 has 16 residues. The V segment lost 4 bases and the J segment 4 bases; nucleotides outside the gene matches: 11. CDR1 and CDR2 (germline): KGHSH, LQKENI. The CDR3 nucleotides are TGTGCCAGCTCACGAGACTTCGGGGGGGGTTCAGAGACCCAGTACTTC. It is translated as CASSRDFGGGSETQYF.

In its sample, this clone was seen once. The chain recombines TRBV6-5 with TRBJ1-5; 7 nucleotides agree with TRBD1. Germline CDR1 reads MNHEY; CDR2 reads SVGAGI. V lost 6 bases to trimming and J lost 4 bases; unmatched junction nucleotides: 6. This CDR3 comprises 14 residues. The CDR3 nucleotides read TGTGCCAGCAGGAGGGGGCGCGGTAATCAGCCCCAGCATTTT. Amino acid sequence: CASRRGRGNQPQHF.

This clone appeared once. The rearrangement uses TRBV9 and TRBJ2-1; tentatively, D is TRBD1 (6 bases). CDR3 length equals 17 residues. V was shortened by 5 bases and J by 1 base, with 19 bases between the two germline ends. The germline gives CDR1 SGDLS, CDR2 YYNGEE. The CDR3 sequence: CASSHPPGVASYNEQFF. CDR3 DNA sequence: TGTGCCAGCAGTCATCCCCCAGGGGTTGCATCCTACAATGAGCAGTTCTTC.

This rearrangement joins TRBV28 to TRBJ1-1; unclear D gene. This CDR3 spans 15 amino acids. The V and J ends lost 7 bases and 4 bases respectively, with 19 bases between them. Germline V gene data show CDR1 as MDHEN and CDR2 as SYDVKM. Here the CDR3 reads CASKGLRSGGTEAFF. The CDR3 DNA follows: TGTGCCAGCAAAGGCTTACGATCGGGCGGCACTGAAGCTTTCTTT. The full variable domain, its missing parts supplied by reference TRBV28 and TRBJ1-1, is DVKVTQSSRYLVKRTGEKVFLECVQDMDHENMFWYRQDPGLGLRLIYFSYDVKMKEKGDIPEGYSVSREKKERFSLILESASTNQTSMYLCASKGLRSGGTEAFFGQGTRLTVV.

A few counts support this clone. The chain's CDR3 is CATKSGSFSNQPQHF. CDR3 DNA: TGTGCCACCAAAAGTGGGAGTTTTAGCAATCAGCCCCAGCATTTT. The chain couples TRBV10-3 to TRBJ1-5; D is undetermined. The CDR3 covers 15 residues. CDR1 is ENHRY and CDR2 is SYGVKD in the germline V gene. V was clipped by 10 bases and J by 0 bases, with 16 bases between them.

This chain connects TRBV30 to TRBJ1-2; D is ambiguous. The CDR3 length is 14 residues. V shed 2 bases and J shed 0 bases, with 10 bases lying between them. CDR1 and CDR2 from the germline V gene are GTSNPN and SVGIG (reference sequence). For the CDR3, the DNA is TGTGCCTGGAGTCCCGGTGCCTCTAACTATGGCTACACCTTC. It specifies CAWSPGASNYGYTF.

V and J are TRBV5-1 and TRBJ1-1; D is undetermined. This CDR3 contains 13 residues. Germline CDR1 SGHRS, CDR2 YFSETQ. The V gene lost 4 bases and the J gene lost 3 bases, with 10 bases spanning the gap. This chain's CDR3 is CASSPGSYTEAFF. The CDR3, as DNA: TGCGCCAGCAGCCCCGGGTCCTACACTGAAGCTTTCTTT. The whole variable domain, remainder taken from reference TRBV5-1 and TRBJ1-1, is KAGVTQTPRYLIKTRGQQVTLSCSPISGHRSVSWYQQTPGQGLQFLFEYFSETQRNKGNFPGRFSGRQFSNSRSEMNVSTLELGDSALYLCASSPGSYTEAFFGQGTRLTVV.

The CDR3 is CASSPDPSYEQYF. The CDR3 DNA reads as TGTGCCAGCAGCCCCGACCCTTCGTACGAGCAGTACTTC. The V gene is TRBV6-5, the J gene TRBJ2-7; unclear D gene. V shed 6 bases and J shed 4 bases, with 13 bases lying between them. The CDR3 totals 13 residues. Germline CDR1 MNHEY, CDR2 SVGAGI.

The V gene is TRBV19, the J gene TRBJ2-2; 8 bases align to TRBD1. Germline CDR1 and CDR2: LNHDA and SQIVND (reference sequence). The CDR3 is 13 residues long. V lost 9 bases, J lost 4 bases, and 4 bases stayed unmatched. CDR3 loop: CASRQGSTGELFF. The CDR3 bases are TGTGCCAGCCGACAGGGGAGCACCGGGGAGCTGTTTTTT. Drawing the rest from reference TRBV19 and TRBJ2-2, the complete variable domain is DGGITQSPKYLFRKEGQNVTLSCEQNLNHDAMYWYRQDPGQGLRLIYYSQIVNDFQKGDIAEGYSVSREKKESFPLTVTSAQKNPTAFYLCASRQGSTGELFFGEGSRLTVL.

The V call is TRBV20-1, the J call TRBJ2-1; the D gene is possibly TRBD1 (6 bases). The CDR3 has 11 amino acids. V was trimmed by 8 bases and J by 5 bases, leaving 10 bases between them. Germline CDR1 reads DFQATT; CDR2 reads SNEGSKA (reference sequence). The CDR3 loop reads CSHRVNNEQFF. The CDR3 DNA follows: TGCAGTCACAGGGTTAACAATGAGCAGTTCTTC.

DNA of the CDR3: TGTGCCACCAGCAGAGATGTGAACACTGAAGCTTTCTTT. The encoded protein is CATSRDVNTEAFF. The chain links TRBV15 to TRBJ1-1; no clear D gene. This CDR3 is 13 amino acids long. V lost 0 bases, J lost 0 bases, and 2 bases lay in between. Per germline, CDR1 LNHNV and CDR2 YYDKDF (reference sequence).

This clone was seen a handful of times. The J gene is TRBJ2-7, the V gene TRBV5-1; 11 nucleotides match TRBD2. J gave up 0 bases and V 2 bases, and 10 bases lay outside the gene matches. CDR1 is SGHRS and CDR2 is YFSETQ in the germline V gene. This CDR3 has 18 residues. CDR3 residues: CASSFSTSGSFPSYEQYF. The CDR3 nucleotides are TGCGCCAGCAGCTTTAGTACTAGCGGGAGTTTCCCCTCCTACGAGCAGTACTTC.

The chain employs TRBV6-6 and TRBJ1-5; D is ambiguous. Germline CDR1 and CDR2: MNHNY and SVGAGI (reference sequence). V shed 6 bases and J shed 0 bases, with 9 bases lying between them. The CDR3 has 14 amino acids. CDR3 loop: CASSHSYSNQPQHF. The CDR3 coding sequence is TGTGCCAGCAGCCACAGCTATAGCAATCAGCCCCAGCATTTT.

The V and J genes are TRBV4-3 and TRBJ1-5, with D unresolved. Germline lookup yields CDR1 LGHNA and CDR2 YSLEER. V was cut by 0 bases and J by 5 bases, with 5 bases left in between. The length of the CDR3 is 13 residues. CDR3 sequence reads: CASSQDRYQPQHF. Here the CDR3 DNA reads TGCGCCAGCAGCCAAGACCGGTATCAGCCCCAGCATTTT.

The chain employs TRBV7-2 and TRBJ1-5; D may be TRBD1 (5 bases). Trimming took 5 bases from V and 6 from J, leaving 17 bases between them. The length of the CDR3 is 15 residues. Germline CDR1 is SGHTA and CDR2 is FQGNSA. Written as DNA, the CDR3 is TGTGCCAGCAGCCCTGGGACCCGCGAAGCTCAGCCCCAGCATTTT. Protein product: CASSPGTREAQPQHF.